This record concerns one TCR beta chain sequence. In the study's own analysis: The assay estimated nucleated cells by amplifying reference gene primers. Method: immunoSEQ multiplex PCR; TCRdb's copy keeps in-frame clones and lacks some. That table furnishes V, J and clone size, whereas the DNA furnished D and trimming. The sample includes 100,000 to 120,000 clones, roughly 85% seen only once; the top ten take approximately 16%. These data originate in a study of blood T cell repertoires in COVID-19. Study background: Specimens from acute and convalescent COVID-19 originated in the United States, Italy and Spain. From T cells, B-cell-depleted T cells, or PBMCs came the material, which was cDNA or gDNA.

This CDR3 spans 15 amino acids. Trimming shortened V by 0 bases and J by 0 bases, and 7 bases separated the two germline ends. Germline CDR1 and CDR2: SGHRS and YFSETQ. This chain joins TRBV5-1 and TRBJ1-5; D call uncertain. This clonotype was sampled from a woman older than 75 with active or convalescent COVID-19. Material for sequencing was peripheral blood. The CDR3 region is CASSLGGNSNQPQHF. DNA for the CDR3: TGCGCCAGCAGCTTGGGAGGAAATAGCAATCAGCCCCAGCATTTT.